This passage covers 5 T cell receptor beta chains from one sample sequenced in a study of blood T cell repertoires in COVID-19. Clones were read by immunoSEQ multiplex PCR, and TCRdb kept only the in-frame ones, dropping some. Here the sample spans some 240,000 clones, 90% being singletons. The sample taken for sequencing was peripheral blood. These receptors originate from an older woman with COVID-19, enrolled during active disease.

This chain uses TRBV10-3 with TRBJ1-1; D is perhaps TRBD1 (6 bases). CDR1 ENHRY and CDR2 SYGVKD come from the germline V gene. The CDR3 has 16 amino acids. V lost 7 bases and J 4 bases, leaving 22 bases between the germline ends. The DNA of the CDR3 is TGTGCCATCACTCTTACAGGGCAACAACAGGGCACTGAAGCTTTCTTT. As protein: CAITLTGQQQGTEAFF.

V gene TRBV3-1 (or the pseudogene TRBV3-2) combines with J gene TRBJ2-2; TRBD2 is a possible D gene (5 bases). The CDR3 runs 15 residues. Per the germline V gene, CDR1 is LGHDT and CDR2 is YNNKEL (reference sequence). The V gene lost 4 bases and the J gene lost 4 bases, with 13 bases spanning the gap. This CDR3 reads CASSLRTRPTGELFF. CDR3 nucleotides: TGTGCCAGCAGCCTCCGAACTAGGCCCACCGGGGAGCTGTTTTTT.

J is TRBJ1-1 and V is TRBV9; no firm D call. CDR3 size: 16 residues. V gave up 4 bases and J gave up 9 bases, with 25 bases separating them. The germline gives CDR1 SGDLS, CDR2 YYNGEE. The CDR3 DNA follows: TGTGCCAGCAGCCCCAGTAAAGAGGCCGGTCGCTCCCAAGCTTTCTTT. This translates into CASSPSKEAGRSQAFF.

The rearrangement links TRBV5-4 to TRBJ2-7, with D perhaps TRBD2 (6 bases). The germline V gene encodes CDR1 SGHNT and CDR2 YYREEE (reference sequence). V lost 4 bases, J lost 5 bases, and 19 bases lay in between. This CDR3 spans 15 amino acids. CDR3 in DNA: TGTGCCAGCAGCCCTCCGGGGGTCCTAGATCACGAGCAGTACTTC. Its protein product is CASSPPGVLDHEQYF.

The V gene is TRBV6-5, the J gene TRBJ2-7; TRBD1 agrees at 9 bases. V lost 6 bases, J lost 5 bases, and 8 bases stayed unmatched. This CDR3 has 14 residues. Germline CDR1 and CDR2: MNHEY and SVGAGI. DNA of the CDR3: TGTGCCAGCAGGACCGGGACAGGGCGCCACGAGCAGTACTTC. It encodes CASRTGTGRHEQYF.